This T cell receptor beta chain was identified in a study of beta chain features in type 1 diabetes. Only a few counts were recorded for this clone. The antigen is not known. Study-wide points: Individuals with type 1 diabetes displayed fewer insertions and more deletions at VDJ junctions. cDNA-based reads could over-represent cells with high TCR expression.

The isolated RNA, all of it, was reverse transcribed, so expressed TCRB transcripts were what got sequenced. Using immunoSEQ multiplex PCR, the repertoire was profiled, and TCRdb retains in-frame clones only, with some absent. Among about 130,000 clones, about 10% were seen once, and the ten largest hold 0.55% to 0.85%. The sequenced material came from central memory CD4+ T cells from blood. The TCR originated in a man younger than 35 in good health.

The CDR3 DNA is TGTGCCAGCAGCCAACCGGGGCGGGGGGGTAGGAATGAGCAGTTCTTC. It translates to CASSQPGRGGRNEQFF. This sequence joins TRBV7-9 and TRBJ2-1, with 9 bases that match TRBD2. Germline CDR1 reads SEHNR; CDR2 reads FQNEAQ (reference sequence). V was clipped by 5 bases and J by 7 bases; unmatched bases: 12. The length of the CDR3 is 16 residues.